The 2 T cell receptor beta chains presented below share a single source sample, sequenced in a study of blood T cell repertoires in COVID-19. Assay: immunoSEQ multiplex PCR; the TCRdb copy retains only in-frame clones and omits some. The data contain some 150,000 clones, approximately 85% of them singletons. What was sequenced was peripheral blood. Receptor source: a man aged 40-55 years with acute or convalescent COVID-19.

There are a few counts of this clone. The CDR3 DNA is TGTGCCTGGAGTGTACGGCGGACCGCCGGGGCAGATACGCAGTATTTT. Its protein is CAWSVRRTAGADTQYF. This chain joins TRBV30 and TRBJ2-3, with D tentatively TRBD2 (5 bases). Germline values: CDR1 GTSNPN, CDR2 SVGIG (reference sequence). The ends were cut back, 0 bases at V and 4 bases at J, with 17 bases in the middle. This CDR3 region has 16 residues.

The CDR3 nucleotides read TGTGCCAGCAGCCAAGATAGCCTAGCGGGGAGCTACAATGAGCAGTTCTTC. This codes for CASSQDSLAGSYNEQFF. The chain has TRBV3-1 (or the pseudogene TRBV3-2) and TRBJ2-1; 9 bases fit TRBD2. Germline V gene data show CDR1 as LGHDT and CDR2 as YNNKEL (reference sequence). This CDR3 has 17 residues. V lost 0 bases, J lost 3 bases, and 6 bases stayed unmatched.